Below, one TCR beta chain is given with its context. Its antigen is unidentified. The data were taken from a study of glioma-infiltrating T cells after dendritic cell vaccination. Points from the study as a whole: Complete blood and tumor specimen sets were limited to few patients.

Isocitrate dehydrogenase mutation was absent in all glioblastoma patients. Blood PBMC samples: pre-vaccination, two weeks post third vaccination, and at tumor progression. The method was immunoSEQ multiplex PCR; TCRdb's version includes in-frame clones alone and lacks a portion of them. The table includes fewer than 100,000 clones, 86% detected once. Here the sequenced sample was blood, taken before dendritic cell vaccination. The sequence derives from a human donor with glioblastoma.

CDR3 nucleotides: TGTGCCAGCAATTTCGACAGGGACCACGAGCAGTACTTC. It encodes CASNFDRDHEQYF. The J gene is TRBJ2-7, the V gene TRBV7-9; 7 nucleotides match TRBD1. V lost 7 bases and J lost 5; bases outside the gene matches: 8. Germline V gives CDR1 SEHNR, CDR2 FQNEAQ (reference sequence). The length of the CDR3 is 13 residues.